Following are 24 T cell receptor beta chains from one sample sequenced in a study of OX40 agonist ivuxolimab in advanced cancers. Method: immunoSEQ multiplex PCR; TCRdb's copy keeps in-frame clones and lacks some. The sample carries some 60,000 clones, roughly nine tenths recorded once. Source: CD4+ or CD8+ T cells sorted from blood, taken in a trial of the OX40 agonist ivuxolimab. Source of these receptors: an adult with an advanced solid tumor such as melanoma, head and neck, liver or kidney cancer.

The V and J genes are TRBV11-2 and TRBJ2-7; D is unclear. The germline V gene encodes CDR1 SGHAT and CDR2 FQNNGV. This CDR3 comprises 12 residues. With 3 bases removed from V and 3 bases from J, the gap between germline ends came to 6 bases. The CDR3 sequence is CASSFGVYEQYF. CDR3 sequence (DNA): TGTGCCAGCAGCTTCGGAGTCTACGAGCAGTACTTC.

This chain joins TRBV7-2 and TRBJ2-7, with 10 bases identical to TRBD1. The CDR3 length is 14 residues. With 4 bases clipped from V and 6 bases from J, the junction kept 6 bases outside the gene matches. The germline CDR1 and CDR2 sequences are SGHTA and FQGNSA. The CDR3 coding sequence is TGTGCCAGCAGCTCACGACAGGGGGCTGGCGAGCAGTACTTC. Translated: CASSSRQGAGEQYF.

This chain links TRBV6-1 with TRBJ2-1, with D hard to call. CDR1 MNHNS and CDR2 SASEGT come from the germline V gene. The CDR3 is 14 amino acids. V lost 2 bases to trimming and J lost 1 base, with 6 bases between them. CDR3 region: CASSEWQSYNEQFF. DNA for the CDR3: TGTGCCAGCAGTGAATGGCAGTCCTACAATGAGCAGTTCTTC.

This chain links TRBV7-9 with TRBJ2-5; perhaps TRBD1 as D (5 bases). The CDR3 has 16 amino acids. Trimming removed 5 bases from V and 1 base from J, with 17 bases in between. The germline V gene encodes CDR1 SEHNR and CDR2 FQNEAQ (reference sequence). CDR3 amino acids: CASSEGWLDSQETQYF. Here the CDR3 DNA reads TGTGCCAGCAGCGAAGGGTGGCTCGACAGCCAAGAGACCCAGTACTTC.

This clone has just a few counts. CDR3 sequence (DNA): TGTGCCTGGAGTATTACAGACACTGAAGCTTTCTTT. Translating gives CAWSITDTEAFF. The chain couples TRBV30 to TRBJ1-1; D is ambiguous. This CDR3 is 12 amino acids long. In germline, CDR1 is GTSNPN, CDR2 SVGIG (reference sequence). V was shortened by 2 bases and J by 3 bases, with 7 bases between the two germline ends.

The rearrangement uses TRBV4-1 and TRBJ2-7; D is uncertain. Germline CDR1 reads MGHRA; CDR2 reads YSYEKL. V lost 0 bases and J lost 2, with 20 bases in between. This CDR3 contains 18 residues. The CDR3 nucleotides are TGCGCCAGCAGCCAAGATTTAGGTGGGGTTCATATAGCCTACGAGCAGTACTTC. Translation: CASSQDLGGVHIAYEQYF.

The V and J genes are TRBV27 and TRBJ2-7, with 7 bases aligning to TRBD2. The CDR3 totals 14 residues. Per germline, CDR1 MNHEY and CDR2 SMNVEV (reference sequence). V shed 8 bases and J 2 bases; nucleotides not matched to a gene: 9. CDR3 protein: CASRGESGTYEQYF. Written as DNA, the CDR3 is TGTGCCAGCCGGGGGGAGAGCGGCACCTACGAGCAGTACTTC.

In nucleotides, the CDR3 is TGTGCCATCAGTGAGACCCCCTCCGGGAACACTGAAGCTTTCTTT. Its protein is CAISETPSGNTEAFF. The rearrangement uses TRBV10-3 and TRBJ1-1, with unresolved D. From germline, CDR1 is ENHRY and CDR2 SYGVKD. The CDR3 runs to 15 residues. Between the trimmed V and J ends, which lost 2 bases and 1 base, there was a span of 11 bases.

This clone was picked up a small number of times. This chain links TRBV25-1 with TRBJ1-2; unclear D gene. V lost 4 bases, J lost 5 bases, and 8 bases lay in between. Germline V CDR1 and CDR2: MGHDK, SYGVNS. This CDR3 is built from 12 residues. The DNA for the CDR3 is TGTGCCAGCAGTGGGTTCGTTTATGGCTACACCTTC. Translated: CASSGFVYGYTF.

CDR3 nucleotide sequence: TGTGCCAGCAGTGATCCGACGGGGACTAGCGGGATCGGGGGCACAGATACGCAGTATTTT. It translates to CASSDPTGTSGIGGTDTQYF. The J gene is TRBJ2-3, the V gene TRBV2, with 13 nucleotides matching TRBD2. CDR1 and CDR2 (germline): SNHLY, FYNNEI. There are 20 residues in the CDR3. The junction had 13 bases not matched to a gene; V was cut back by 3 bases and J by 1 base.

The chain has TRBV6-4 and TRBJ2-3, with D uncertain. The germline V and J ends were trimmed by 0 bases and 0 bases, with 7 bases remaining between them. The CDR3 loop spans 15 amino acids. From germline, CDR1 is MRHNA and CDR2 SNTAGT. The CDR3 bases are TGTGCCAGCAGTGACTCCCCCGGGAGCACAGATACGCAGTATTTT. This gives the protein CASSDSPGSTDTQYF.

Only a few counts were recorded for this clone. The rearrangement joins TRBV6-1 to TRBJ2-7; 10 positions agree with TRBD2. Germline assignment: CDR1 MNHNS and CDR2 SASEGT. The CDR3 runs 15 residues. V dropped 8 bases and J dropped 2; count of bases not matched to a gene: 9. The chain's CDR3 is CASHPLAGGAYEQYF. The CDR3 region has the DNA TGTGCCAGCCACCCTTTAGCGGGAGGCGCCTACGAGCAGTACTTC.

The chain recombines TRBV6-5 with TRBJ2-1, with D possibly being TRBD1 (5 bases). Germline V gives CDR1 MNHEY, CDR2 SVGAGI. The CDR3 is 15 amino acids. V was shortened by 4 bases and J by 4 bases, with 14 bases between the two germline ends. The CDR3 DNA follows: TGTGCCAGCAGTTCATCCAGGGCTGGATACAATGAGCAGTTCTTC. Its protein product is CASSSSRAGYNEQFF.

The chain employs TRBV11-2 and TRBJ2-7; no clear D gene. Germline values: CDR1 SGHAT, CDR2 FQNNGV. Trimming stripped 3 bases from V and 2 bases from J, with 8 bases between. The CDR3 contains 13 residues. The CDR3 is CASSLTPTYEQYF. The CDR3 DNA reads TGTGCCAGCAGCTTGACACCGACCTACGAGCAGTACTTC.

In nucleotides, the CDR3 is TGTGCCAGCAGCGTAGTTTCCGGTTCCAACACTGAAGCTTTCTTT. Its translation is CASSVVSGSNTEAFF. The rearrangement joins TRBV9 to TRBJ1-1; D is undetermined. Looked up from germline, CDR1 is SGDLS and CDR2 is YYNGEE. The CDR3 sequence is 15 residues long. Trimming removed 0 bases from V and 2 bases from J, with 11 bases in between.

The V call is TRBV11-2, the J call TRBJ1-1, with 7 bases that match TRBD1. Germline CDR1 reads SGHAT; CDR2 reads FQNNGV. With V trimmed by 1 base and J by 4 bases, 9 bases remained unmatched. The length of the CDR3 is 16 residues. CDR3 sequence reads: CASSLVPDRVATEAFF. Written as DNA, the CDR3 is TGTGCCAGCAGCTTAGTCCCTGACAGGGTTGCCACTGAAGCTTTCTTT.

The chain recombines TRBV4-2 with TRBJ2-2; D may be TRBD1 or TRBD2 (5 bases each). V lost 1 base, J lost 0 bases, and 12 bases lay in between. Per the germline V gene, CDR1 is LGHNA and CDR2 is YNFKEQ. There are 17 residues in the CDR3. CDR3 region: CASSQGVGATNTGELFF. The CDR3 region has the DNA TGTGCCAGCAGCCAAGGGGTCGGGGCAACGAACACCGGGGAGCTGTTTTTT.

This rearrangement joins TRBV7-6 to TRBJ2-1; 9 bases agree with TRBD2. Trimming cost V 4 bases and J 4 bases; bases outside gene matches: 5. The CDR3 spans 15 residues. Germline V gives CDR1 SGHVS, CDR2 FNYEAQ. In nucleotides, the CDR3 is TGTGCCAGCAGCTCAGCGGGAGGACTGTACAATGAGCAGTTCTTC. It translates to CASSSAGGLYNEQFF.

CDR3 residues: CASSYGSQETQYF. CDR3 bases: TGTGCCAGCAGCTATGGATCCCAAGAGACCCAGTACTTC. The gene calls are TRBV27 and TRBJ2-5, with D uncertain. The CDR3 is made up of 13 amino acids. CDR1 and CDR2 from the germline V gene are MNHEY and SMNVEV (reference sequence). V lost 6 bases and J lost 1, with 9 bases in between.

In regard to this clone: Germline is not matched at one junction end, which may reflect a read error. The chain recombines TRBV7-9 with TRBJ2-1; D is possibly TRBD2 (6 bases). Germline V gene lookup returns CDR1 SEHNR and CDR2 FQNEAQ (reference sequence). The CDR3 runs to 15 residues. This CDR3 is CASSIAESSYNEQFF. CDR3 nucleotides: TGTGCCAGCAGCATAGCGGAAAGCTCCTACAATGAGCAGTTCTTC.

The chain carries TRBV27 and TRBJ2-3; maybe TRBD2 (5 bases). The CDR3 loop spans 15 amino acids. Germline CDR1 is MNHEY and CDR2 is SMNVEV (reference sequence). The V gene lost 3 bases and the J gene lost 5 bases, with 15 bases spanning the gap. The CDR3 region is CASSFVLAGLDTQYF. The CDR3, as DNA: TGTGCCAGCAGTTTTGTCCTAGCCGGGTTAGATACGCAGTATTTT.

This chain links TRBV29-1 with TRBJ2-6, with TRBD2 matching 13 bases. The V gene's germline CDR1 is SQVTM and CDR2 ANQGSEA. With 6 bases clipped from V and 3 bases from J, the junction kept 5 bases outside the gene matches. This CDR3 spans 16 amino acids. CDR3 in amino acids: CSVQGLAGVGANVLTF. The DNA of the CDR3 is TGCAGCGTCCAAGGACTAGCGGGAGTTGGGGCCAACGTCCTGACTTTC. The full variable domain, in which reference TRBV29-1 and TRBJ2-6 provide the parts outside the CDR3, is SAVISQKPSRDICQRGTSLTIQCQVDSQVTMMFWYRQQPGQSLTLIATANQGSEATYESGFVIDKFPISRPNLTFSTLTVSNMSPEDSSIYLCSVQGLAGVGANVLTFGAGSRLTVL.

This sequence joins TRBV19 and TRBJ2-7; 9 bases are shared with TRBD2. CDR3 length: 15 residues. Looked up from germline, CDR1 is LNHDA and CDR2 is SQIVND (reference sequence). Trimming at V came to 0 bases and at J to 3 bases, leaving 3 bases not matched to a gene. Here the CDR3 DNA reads TGTGCCAGTAGTATAGAGGGTAGCGGGAGCTACGAGCAGTACTTC. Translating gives CASSIEGSGSYEQYF.

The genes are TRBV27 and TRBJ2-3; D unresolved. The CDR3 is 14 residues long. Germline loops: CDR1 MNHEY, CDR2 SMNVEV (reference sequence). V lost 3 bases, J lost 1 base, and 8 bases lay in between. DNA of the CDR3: TGTGCCAGCAGTTTCTCTTACGGCACAGATACGCAGTATTTT. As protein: CASSFSYGTDTQYF.